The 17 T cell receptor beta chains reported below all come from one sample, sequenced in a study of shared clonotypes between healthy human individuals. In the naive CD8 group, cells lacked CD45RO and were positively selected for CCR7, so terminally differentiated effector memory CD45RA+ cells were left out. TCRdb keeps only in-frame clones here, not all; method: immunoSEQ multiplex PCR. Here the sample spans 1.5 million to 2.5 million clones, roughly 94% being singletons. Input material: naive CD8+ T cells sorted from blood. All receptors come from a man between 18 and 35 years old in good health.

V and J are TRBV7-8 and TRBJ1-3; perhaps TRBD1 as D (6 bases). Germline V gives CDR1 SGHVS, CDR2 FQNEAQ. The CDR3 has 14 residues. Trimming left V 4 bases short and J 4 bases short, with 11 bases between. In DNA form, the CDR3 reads TGTGCCAGCAGCTCCCCAGGGGTCGGAAACACCATATATTTT. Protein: CASSSPGVGNTIYF.

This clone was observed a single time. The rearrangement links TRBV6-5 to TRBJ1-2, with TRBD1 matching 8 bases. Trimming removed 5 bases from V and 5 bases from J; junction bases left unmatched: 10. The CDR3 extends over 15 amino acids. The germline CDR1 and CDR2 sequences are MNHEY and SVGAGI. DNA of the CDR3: TGTGCCAGCAGTCTAGCAGGGGGCTTAGATTATGGCTACACCTTC. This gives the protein CASSLAGGLDYGYTF.

CDR3 DNA: TGTGCCAGCAGTTTCTCGCGGGAGCTTTCCCACGAGCAGTACTTC. Encoded protein: CASSFSRELSHEQYF. The chain employs TRBV2 and TRBJ2-7, with 7 nucleotides matching TRBD2. The CDR3 runs 15 residues. Looked up from germline, CDR1 is SNHLY and CDR2 is FYNNEI. Trimming took 5 bases from V and 5 from J; bases not matched to a gene: 12.

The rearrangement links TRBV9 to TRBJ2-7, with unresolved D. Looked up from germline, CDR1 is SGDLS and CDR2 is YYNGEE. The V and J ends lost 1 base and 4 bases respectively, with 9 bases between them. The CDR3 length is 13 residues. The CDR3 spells CASSVKAEYEQYF. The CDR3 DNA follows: TGTGCCAGCAGCGTAAAAGCAGAATACGAGCAGTACTTC.

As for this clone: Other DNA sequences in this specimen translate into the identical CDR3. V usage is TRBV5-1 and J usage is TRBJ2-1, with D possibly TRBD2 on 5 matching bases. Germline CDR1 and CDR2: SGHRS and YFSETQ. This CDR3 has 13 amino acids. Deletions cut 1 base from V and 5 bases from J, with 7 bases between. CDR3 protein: CASSLSGDNEQFF. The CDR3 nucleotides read TGCGCCAGCAGCTTGTCCGGGGACAATGAGCAGTTCTTC. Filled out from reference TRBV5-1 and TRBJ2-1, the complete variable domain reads KAGVTQTPRYLIKTRGQQVTLSCSPISGHRSVSWYQQTPGQGLQFLFEYFSETQRNKGNFPGRFSGRQFSNSRSEMNVSTLELGDSALYLCASSLSGDNEQFFGPGTRLTVL.

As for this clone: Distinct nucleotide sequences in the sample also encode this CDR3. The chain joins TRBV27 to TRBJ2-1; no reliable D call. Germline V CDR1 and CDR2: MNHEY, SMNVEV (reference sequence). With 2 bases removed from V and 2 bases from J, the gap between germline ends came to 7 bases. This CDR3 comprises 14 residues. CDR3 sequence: CASSLRAAYNEQFF. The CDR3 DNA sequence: TGTGCCAGCAGTTTACGGGCCGCCTACAATGAGCAGTTCTTC.

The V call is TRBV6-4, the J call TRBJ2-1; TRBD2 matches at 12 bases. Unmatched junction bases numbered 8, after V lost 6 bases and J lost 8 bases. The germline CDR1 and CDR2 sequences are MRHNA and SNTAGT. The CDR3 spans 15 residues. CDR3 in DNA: TGTGCCAGCAGCGCTACTAGCGGGAGGTTCTATGAGCAGTTCTTC. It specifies CASSATSGRFYEQFF.

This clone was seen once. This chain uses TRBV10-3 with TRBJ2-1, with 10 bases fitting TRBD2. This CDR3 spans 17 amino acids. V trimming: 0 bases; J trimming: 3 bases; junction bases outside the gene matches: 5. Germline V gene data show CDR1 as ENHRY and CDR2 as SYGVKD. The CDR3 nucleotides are TGTGCCATCAGTGAGTCGGCTAGCGGGAGACTCTACAATGAGCAGTTCTTC. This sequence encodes CAISESASGRLYNEQFF.

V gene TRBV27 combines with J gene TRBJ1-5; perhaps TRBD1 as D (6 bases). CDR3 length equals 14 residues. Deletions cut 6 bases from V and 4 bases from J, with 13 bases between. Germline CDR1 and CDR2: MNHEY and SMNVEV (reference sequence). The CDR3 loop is CASRDGGENQPQHF. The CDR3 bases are TGTGCCAGCAGGGACGGGGGCGAGAATCAGCCCCAGCATTTT.

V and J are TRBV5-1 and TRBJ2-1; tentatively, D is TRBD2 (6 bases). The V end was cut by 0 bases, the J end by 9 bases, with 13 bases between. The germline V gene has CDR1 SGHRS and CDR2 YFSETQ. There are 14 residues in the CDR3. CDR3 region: CASSLDFGEVEQFF. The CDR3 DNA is TGCGCCAGCAGCTTGGACTTCGGGGAGGTTGAGCAGTTCTTC.

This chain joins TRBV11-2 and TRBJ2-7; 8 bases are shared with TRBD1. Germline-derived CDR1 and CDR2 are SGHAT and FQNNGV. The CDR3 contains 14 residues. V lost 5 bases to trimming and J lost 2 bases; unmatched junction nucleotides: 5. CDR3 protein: CASSHPDRAYEQYF. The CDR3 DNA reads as TGTGCCAGCAGCCACCCGGACAGGGCCTACGAGCAGTACTTC.

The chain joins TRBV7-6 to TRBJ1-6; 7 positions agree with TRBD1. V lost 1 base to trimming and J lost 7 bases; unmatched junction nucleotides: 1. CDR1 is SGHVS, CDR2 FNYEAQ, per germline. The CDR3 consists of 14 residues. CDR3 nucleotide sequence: TGTGCCAGCAGCTTAGACAGGGGAAATTCACCCCTCCACTTT. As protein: CASSLDRGNSPLHF.

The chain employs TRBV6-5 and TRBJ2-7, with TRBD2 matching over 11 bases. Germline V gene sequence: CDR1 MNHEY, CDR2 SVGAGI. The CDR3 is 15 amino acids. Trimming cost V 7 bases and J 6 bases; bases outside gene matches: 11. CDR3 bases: TGTGCCAGCAAACTAGCGGGAGAAGGAGGGGGCGAGCAGTACTTC. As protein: CASKLAGEGGGEQYF.

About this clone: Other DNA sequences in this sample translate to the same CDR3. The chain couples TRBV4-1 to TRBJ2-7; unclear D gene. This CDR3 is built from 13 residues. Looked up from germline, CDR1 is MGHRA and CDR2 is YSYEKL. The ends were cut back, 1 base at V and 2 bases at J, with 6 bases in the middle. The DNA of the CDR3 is TGCGCCAGCAGCCAAGTACCAACCTACGAGCAGTACTTC. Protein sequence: CASSQVPTYEQYF.

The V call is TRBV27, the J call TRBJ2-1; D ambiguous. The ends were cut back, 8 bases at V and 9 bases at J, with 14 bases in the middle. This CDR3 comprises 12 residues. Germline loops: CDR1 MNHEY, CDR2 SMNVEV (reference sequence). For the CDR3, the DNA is TGTGCCAGCCAAGCAATTCTGGGTGAGCAGTTCTTC. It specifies CASQAILGEQFF.

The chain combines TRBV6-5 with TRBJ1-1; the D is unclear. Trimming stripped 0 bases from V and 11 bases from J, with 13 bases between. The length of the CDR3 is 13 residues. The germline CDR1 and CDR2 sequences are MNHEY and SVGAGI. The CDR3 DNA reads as TGTGCCAGCAGTTACTCGAACTGGGCTACCGCTTTCTTT. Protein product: CASSYSNWATAFF.

This CDR3 reads CASSQNPGYEQYF. In DNA form, the CDR3 reads TGCGCCAGCAGCCAAAATCCCGGGTATGAGCAGTACTTC. V is TRBV4-3 and J is TRBJ2-7; D is uncertain. Germline assignment: CDR1 LGHNA and CDR2 YSLEER. Trimming left V 2 bases short and J 7 bases short, with 12 bases between. This CDR3 is built from 13 residues.